The 8 T cell receptor beta chains reported below all come from one sample, sequenced in a study of shared clonotypes between healthy human individuals. Profiling relied on immunoSEQ multiplex PCR, and the TCRdb table lists in-frame clones only, not all of them. The data show some 2,000,000 clones, under 97% seen once. Sequencing used naive CD4+ T cells sorted from blood. Subset: CD45RA+ positively selected. The receptors originated from a man between 18 and 29 years old in good health.

This rearrangement joins TRBV7-9 to TRBJ2-3; 8 bases line up with TRBD2. J was trimmed by 4 bases and V by 5 bases; bases with no gene match: 2. Germline CDR1 reads SEHNR; CDR2 reads FQNEAQ (reference sequence). The CDR3 contains 13 residues. Here the CDR3 reads CASSISGADTQYF. For the CDR3, the DNA is TGTGCCAGCAGCATTAGCGGGGCAGATACGCAGTATTTT.

This chain uses TRBV28 with TRBJ2-7; D is unresolved. Germline lookup yields CDR1 MDHEN and CDR2 SYDVKM. The CDR3 extends over 13 amino acids. V lost 5 bases and J 2 bases, leaving 10 bases between the germline ends. The CDR3 DNA is TGTGCCAGCAGTCCCGGATCTACCTACGAGCAGTACTTC. This sequence encodes CASSPGSTYEQYF.

V is TRBV11-2 and J is TRBJ2-1; 11 nucleotides line up with TRBD2. The CDR3 has 15 amino acids. Germline-derived CDR1 and CDR2 are SGHAT and FQNNGV. With V trimmed by 3 bases and J by 5 bases, 3 bases remained unmatched. The CDR3 DNA sequence: TGTGCCAGCAGCTTGACTAGCGGGACCCACAATGAGCAGTTCTTC. Its translation: CASSLTSGTHNEQFF.

This rearrangement joins TRBV18 to TRBJ2-2; a weak D match, TRBD1 (6 bases). CDR1 and CDR2 from the germline V gene are KGHSH and LQKENI. The CDR3 sequence is 15 residues long. V gave up 1 base and J gave up 6 bases, with 12 bases separating them. CDR3 sequence reads: CASSPQGQGAGELFF. The CDR3 DNA reads TGTGCCAGCTCACCACAGGGACAAGGGGCCGGGGAGCTGTTTTTT.

This chain connects TRBV6-5 to TRBJ2-2; TRBD2 aligns across 10 bases. Looked up from germline, CDR1 is MNHEY and CDR2 is SVGAGI. The ends lost 5 bases at V and 4 bases at J; junction bases unmatched: 4. The CDR3 is 15 residues long. Here the CDR3 DNA reads TGTGCCAGCAGTCTACGGACTAGCGGCACCGGGGAGCTGTTTTTT. This gives the protein CASSLRTSGTGELFF.

The rearrangement uses TRBV7-8 and TRBJ1-6, with D hard to call. Germline-derived CDR1 and CDR2 are SGHVS and FQNEAQ. Trimming stripped 2 bases from V and 10 bases from J, with 6 bases between. The CDR3 sequence is 12 residues long. CDR3: CASSLLNSPLHF. The CDR3 nucleotides read TGTGCCAGCAGCTTATTGAACTCACCCCTCCACTTT.

The chain joins TRBV5-1 to TRBJ1-1; D is unclear. Between the trimmed V and J ends, which lost 0 bases and 6 bases, there was a span of 9 bases. There are 13 residues in the CDR3. Germline V gives CDR1 SGHRS, CDR2 YFSETQ. The chain's CDR3 is CASSLDDTAEAFF. CDR3 in DNA: TGCGCCAGCAGCTTGGATGACACGGCTGAAGCTTTCTTT. Looking up the rest from reference TRBV5-1 and TRBJ1-1 gives the full variable domain: KAGVTQTPRYLIKTRGQQVTLSCSPISGHRSVSWYQQTPGQGLQFLFEYFSETQRNKGNFPGRFSGRQFSNSRSEMNVSTLELGDSALYLCASSLDDTAEAFFGQGTRLTVV.

V and J are TRBV11-2 and TRBJ2-1; D call uncertain. CDR3 size: 13 residues. V was clipped by 1 base and J by 10 bases, with 11 bases between them. The germline V gene encodes CDR1 SGHAT and CDR2 FQNNGV. Here the CDR3 DNA reads TGTGCCAGCAGCTTAGCCCCTTCCCTCGAGCAGTTCTTC. Its protein is CASSLAPSLEQFF. Variable domain in full (rest from reference TRBV11-2 and TRBJ2-1): EAGVAQSPRYKIIEKRQSVAFWCNPISGHATLYWYQQILGQGPKLLIQFQNNGVVDDSQLPKDRFSAERLKGVDSTLKIQPAKLEDSAVYLCASSLAPSLEQFFGPGTRLTVL.